The 8 T cell receptor beta chains given below trace back to one sample, sequenced in a study of blood T cell repertoires in COVID-19. Measured with immunoSEQ multiplex PCR; TCRdb has only the in-frame clones, and not every one. Altogether about 200,000 clones are present, approximately 80% being singletons, with the ten largest covering more than 9%. The specimen was peripheral blood. These receptors were collected from a woman of 80 years or more with acute or convalescent COVID-19.

The chain has TRBV9 and TRBJ2-1; D may be TRBD1 (6 bases). Germline CDR1 and CDR2: SGDLS and YYNGEE. The CDR3 contains 13 residues. Trimming shortened V by 4 bases and J by 10 bases, and 15 bases separated the two germline ends. CDR3 nucleotides: TGTGCCAGCAGCAACAGGGTTGGAGCCGAGCAGTTCTTC. Amino acids: CASSNRVGAEQFF.

The CDR3 region is CASSLVLAGGGEQFF. The CDR3 coding sequence is TGCGCCAGCAGCTTGGTTCTAGCGGGAGGCGGTGAGCAGTTCTTC. The gene calls are TRBV5-1 and TRBJ2-1; TRBD2 agrees at 11 bases. Germline CDR1 and CDR2: SGHRS and YFSETQ. The CDR3 consists of 15 residues. V dropped 0 bases and J dropped 9; count of bases not matched to a gene: 5. The full variable domain, rest sourced from reference TRBV5-1 and TRBJ2-1, is KAGVTQTPRYLIKTRGQQVTLSCSPISGHRSVSWYQQTPGQGLQFLFEYFSETQRNKGNFPGRFSGRQFSNSRSEMNVSTLELGDSALYLCASSLVLAGGGEQFFGPGTRLTVL.

The V and J genes are TRBV6-1 and TRBJ2-3; D might be TRBD1 (7 bases). The germline V gene encodes CDR1 MNHNS and CDR2 SASEGT. The CDR3 is 15 amino acids. The V gene lost 3 bases and the J gene lost 4 bases, with 14 bases spanning the gap. The CDR3 DNA follows: TGTGCCAGCAGTGATCAGGGGGGTTTTTCAGATACGCAGTATTTT. Its protein product is CASSDQGGFSDTQYF.

The gene calls are TRBV30 and TRBJ1-1; unclear D gene. This CDR3 region has 13 residues. Trimming took 2 bases from V and 3 from J, leaving 10 bases between them. CDR1 is GTSNPN and CDR2 is SVGIG in the germline V gene (reference sequence). In nucleotides, the CDR3 is TGTGCCTGGAGTACGACTACGCACACTGAAGCTTTCTTT. Translated: CAWSTTTHTEAFF.

As DNA, the CDR3 is TGTGCCAGCAGCTTAGAAATAGGCCTAGCGGGGGGGTTGGAGACCCAGTACTTC. It encodes CASSLEIGLAGGLETQYF. This chain joins TRBV7-2 and TRBJ2-5, with 12 bases aligning to TRBD2. The V and J ends lost 1 base and 5 bases, in that order; junction bases with no gene match: 11. CDR1 and CDR2 from the germline V gene are SGHTA and FQGNSA. The CDR3 has 18 amino acids.

The chain links TRBV11-2 to TRBJ2-1; the match to TRBD1 covers 8 bases. The CDR3 totals 15 residues. The germline CDR1 and CDR2 sequences are SGHAT and FQNNGV. Trimming removed 1 base from V and 8 bases from J; junction bases left unmatched: 7. The CDR3 is CASSLGPGGTDEQFF. In DNA, the CDR3 is TGTGCCAGCAGCTTAGGTCCAGGGGGCACGGATGAGCAGTTCTTC.

This sequence joins TRBV5-4 and TRBJ2-5; D ambiguous. V was clipped by 6 bases and J by 5 bases, with 17 bases between them. Germline V CDR1 and CDR2: SGHNT, YYREEE (reference sequence). The CDR3 spans 14 residues. Here the CDR3 reads CASTKRLGIETQYF. The CDR3 DNA is TGTGCCAGCACCAAGAGATTGGGCATTGAGACCCAGTACTTC.

The V gene is TRBV6-4, the J gene TRBJ1-6; 7 nucleotides align to TRBD1. CDR1 is MRHNA and CDR2 is SNTAGT in the germline V gene. The J segment lost 10 bases and the V segment lost 4 bases, leaving 4 bases of the junction unmatched. The CDR3 consists of 13 residues. CDR3 DNA sequence: TGTGCCAGCAGTGCTCAGGGGGACTCACCCCTCCACTTT. It specifies CASSAQGDSPLHF.